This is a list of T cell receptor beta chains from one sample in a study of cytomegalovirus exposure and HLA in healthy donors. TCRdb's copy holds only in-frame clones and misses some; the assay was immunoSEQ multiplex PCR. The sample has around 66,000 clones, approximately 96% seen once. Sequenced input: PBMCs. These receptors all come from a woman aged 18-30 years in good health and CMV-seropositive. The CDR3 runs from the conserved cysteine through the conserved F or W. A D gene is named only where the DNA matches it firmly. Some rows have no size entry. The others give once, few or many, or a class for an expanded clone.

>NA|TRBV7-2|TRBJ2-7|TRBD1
CASSKGDRVVDEQYF
TGTGCCAGCAGCAAAGGTGACAGGGTTGTGGACGAGCAGTACTTC
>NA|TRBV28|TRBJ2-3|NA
CASSSPPAMTDTQYF
TGTGCCAGCAGTTCCCCCCCAGCGATGACAGATACGCAGTATTTT
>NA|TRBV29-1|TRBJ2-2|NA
CSARGHLNTGELFF
TGCAGCGCGAGGGGACACCTGAACACCGGGGAGCTGTTTTTT
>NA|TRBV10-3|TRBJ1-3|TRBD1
CAIRPSTGTGNTIYF
TGTGCCATCAGACCATCGACAGGGACTGGAAACACCATATATTTT
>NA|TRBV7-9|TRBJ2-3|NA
CASSLDGGKTDTQYF
TGTGCCAGCAGCTTAGATGGGGGCAAGACAGATACGCAGTATTTT
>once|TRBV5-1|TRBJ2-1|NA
CASKSGGSYNEQFF
TGCGCCAGCAAGAGTGGCGGCTCCTACAATGAGCAGTTCTTC
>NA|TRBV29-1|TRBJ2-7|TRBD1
CSVAQGAYEQYF
TGCAGCGTTGCACAGGGGGCCTACGAGCAGTACTTC
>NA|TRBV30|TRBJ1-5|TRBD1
CAWSGQGREPQHF
TGTGCCTGGAGTGGACAGGGGAGAGAGCCCCAGCATTTT
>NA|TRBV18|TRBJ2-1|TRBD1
CASSPYREGAHFYNEQFF
TGTGCCAGCTCACCCTACAGAGAGGGGGCCCACTTCTACAATGAGCAGTTCTTC
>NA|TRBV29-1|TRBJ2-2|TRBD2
CSVVLTSGRSNTGELFF
TGCAGCGTTGTCCTTACTAGCGGGAGGTCAAACACCGGGGAGCTGTTTTTT
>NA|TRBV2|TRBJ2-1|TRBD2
CASSREVSVGEQFF
TGTGCCAGCTCGCGGGAGGTCTCGGTGGGTGAGCAGTTCTTC
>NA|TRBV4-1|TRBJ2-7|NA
CASSQLGGTIYEQYF
TGCGCCAGCAGCCAATTGGGCGGGACCATCTACGAGCAGTACTTC
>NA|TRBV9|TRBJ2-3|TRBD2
CASSVGGLAGGPLDTQYF
TGTGCCAGCAGCGTAGGGGGACTAGCGGGAGGGCCTCTGGATACGCAGTATTTT
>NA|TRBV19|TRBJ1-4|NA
CASRIQGTNEKLFF
TGTGCCAGTAGGATACAGGGAACTAATGAAAAACTGTTTTTT
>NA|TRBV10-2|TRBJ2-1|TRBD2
CASSDRTGGPREQFF
TGCGCCAGCAGTGATCGGACGGGAGGGCCTAGAGAGCAGTTCTTC
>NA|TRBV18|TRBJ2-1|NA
CASSPRKNNEQFF
TGTGCCAGCTCACCCAGGAAAAACAATGAGCAGTTCTTC
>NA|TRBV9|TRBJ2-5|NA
CASSVGKGARETQYF
TGTGCCAGCAGCGTAGGAAAAGGGGCCAGAGAGACCCAGTACTTC
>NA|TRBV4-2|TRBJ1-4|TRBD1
CASSQEEVGWDRGGKLFF
TGTGCCAGCAGCCAAGAAGAAGTGGGATGGGACAGGGGAGGAAAACTGTTTTTT
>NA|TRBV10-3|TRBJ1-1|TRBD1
CAISETRPGQGLTDTEAFF
TGTGCCATCAGTGAAACGAGGCCGGGACAGGGGTTAACGGACACTGAAGCTTTCTTT
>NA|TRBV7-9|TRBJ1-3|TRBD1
CASSSQGAPGNTIYF
TGTGCCAGCAGCTCGCAGGGGGCTCCTGGAAACACCATATATTTT
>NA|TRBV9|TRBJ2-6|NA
CASSERGTVSGANVLTF
TGTGCCAGCAGCGAGAGGGGGACGGTCTCTGGGGCCAACGTCCTGACTTTC
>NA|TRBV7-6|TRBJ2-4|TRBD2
CASSRWVAGGYIQYF
TGTGCCAGCAGCAGGTGGGTAGCGGGAGGTTACATTCAGTACTTC
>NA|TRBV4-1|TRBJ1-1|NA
CASSQVYRTEAFF
TGCGCCAGCAGCCAGGTCTACCGCACTGAAGCTTTCTTT
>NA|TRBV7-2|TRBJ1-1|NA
CASSTDSVVGAFF
TGTGCCAGCAGCACAGACAGTGTCGTGGGAGCTTTCTTT
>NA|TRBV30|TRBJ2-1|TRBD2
CAWSVGGRAGYNEQFF
TGTGCCTGGAGTGTTGGCGGGAGGGCCGGTTACAATGAGCAGTTCTTC
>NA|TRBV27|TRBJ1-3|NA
CASSLSPGAGNTIYF
TGTGCCAGCAGTTTAAGCCCGGGGGCTGGAAACACCATATATTTT
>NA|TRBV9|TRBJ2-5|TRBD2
CASSPEPAGGPETQYF
TGTGCCAGCAGCCCGGAACCAGCGGGAGGGCCCGAGACCCAGTACTTC
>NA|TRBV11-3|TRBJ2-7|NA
CASSYPGGSYEQYF
TGTGCCAGCAGCTACCCGGGGGGCTCTTACGAGCAGTACTTC
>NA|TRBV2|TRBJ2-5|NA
CASMRTVQETQYF
TGTGCCAGCATGAGGACAGTACAAGAGACCCAGTACTTC
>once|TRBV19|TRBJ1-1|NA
CASSITGMNTEAFF
TGTGCCAGTAGTATAACAGGAATGAACACTGAAGCTTTCTTT
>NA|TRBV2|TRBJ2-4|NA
CASSEWQGPNIQYF
TGTGCCAGCAGTGAATGGCAGGGCCCAAACATTCAGTACTTC
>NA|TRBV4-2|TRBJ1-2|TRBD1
CASSQGDRVINGYTF
TGTGCCAGCAGCCAAGGGGACAGGGTCATTAATGGCTACACCTTC
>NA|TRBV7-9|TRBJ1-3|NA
CASSQGSGGNTIYF
TGTGCCAGCAGCCAGGGGTCGGGAGGAAACACCATATATTTT
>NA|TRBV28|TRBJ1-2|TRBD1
CASSSPGQGDGYTF
TGTGCCAGCAGTTCCCCGGGACAGGGTGATGGCTACACCTTC
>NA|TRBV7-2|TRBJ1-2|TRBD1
CASSLDGQGASGYTF
TGTGCCAGCAGCTTAGATGGACAGGGGGCAAGTGGCTACACCTTC
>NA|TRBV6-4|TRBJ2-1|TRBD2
CASSDSTSGSNEQFF
TGTGCCAGCAGTGACTCGACTAGCGGGAGCAATGAGCAGTTCTTC